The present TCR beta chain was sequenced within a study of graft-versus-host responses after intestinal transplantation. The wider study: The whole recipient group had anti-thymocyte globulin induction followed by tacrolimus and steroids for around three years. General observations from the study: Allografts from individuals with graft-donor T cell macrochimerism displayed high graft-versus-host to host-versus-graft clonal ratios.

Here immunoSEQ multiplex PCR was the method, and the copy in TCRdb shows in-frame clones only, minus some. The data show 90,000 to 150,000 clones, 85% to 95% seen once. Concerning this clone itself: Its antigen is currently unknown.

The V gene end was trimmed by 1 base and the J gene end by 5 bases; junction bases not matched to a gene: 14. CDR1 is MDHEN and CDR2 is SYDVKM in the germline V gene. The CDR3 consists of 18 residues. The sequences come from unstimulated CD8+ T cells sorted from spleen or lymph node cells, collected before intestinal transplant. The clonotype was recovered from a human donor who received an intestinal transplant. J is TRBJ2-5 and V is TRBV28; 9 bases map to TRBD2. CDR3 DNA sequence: TGTGCCAGCAGTTTATTGGCTAGCGGGACCTCGACCGGGGAGACCCAGTACTTC. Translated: CASSLLASGTSTGETQYF.